A selection of T cell receptor beta chains follows, all from one sample in a study of technical replicates of blood from a few donors. This table comes from immunoSEQ multiplex PCR, and its TCRdb copy is limited to in-frame clones, with some not included. The sample has 50,000 to 70,000 clones; 80% to 95% are singletons. Sequencing was performed on PBMCs. The receptors were sampled from a human donor in good health. Some clones in this sample may be carry-over from other donors' samples. Each CDR3 is given with its conserved first and last residue. The D gene is left open where the match is weak. Some rows have no size entry. The others give once, few or many, or a class for an expanded clone.

d_gene	j_gene	v_gene	abundance	CDR3aa	CDR3nt
TRBD2	TRBJ2-7	TRBV7-2	once	CASSISSGDSSYEQYF	TGTGCCAGCAGTATTTCTAGCGGGGATAGCTCCTACGAGCAGTACTTC
NA	TRBJ2-3	TRBV4-2	NA	CASSQVRGADTQYF	TGTGCCAGCAGCCAAGTTCGCGGCGCAGATACGCAGTATTTT
TRBD1	TRBJ1-1	TRBV7-8	NA	CASRPLTGEGRTEAFF	TGTGCCAGCAGACCGCTGACAGGGGAAGGGAGGACTGAAGCTTTCTTT
TRBD1	TRBJ2-1	TRBV4-3	NA	CASSQEQPGQGGNEQFF	TGCGCCAGCAGCCAGGAACAGCCGGGACAGGGAGGCAATGAGCAGTTCTTC
TRBD1	TRBJ1-1	TRBV6-1	NA	CASSQTGGTEAFF	TGTGCCAGCAGTCAAACAGGGGGCACTGAAGCTTTCTTT
NA	TRBJ1-5	TRBV30	NA	CAWSVPGAHSNQPQHF	TGTGCCTGGAGTGTTCCTGGGGCACATAGCAATCAGCCCCAGCATTTT
NA	TRBJ1-2	TRBV7-2	NA	CASSTRTASNYGYTF	TGTGCCAGCAGCACCCGGACAGCCTCCAACTATGGCTACACCTTC
NA	TRBJ1-3	TRBV2	NA	CASSGSGNTIYF	TGTGCCAGCTCGGGTTCTGGAAACACCATATATTTT
NA	TRBJ2-1	TRBV2	NA	CASRNHLASGSYNEQFF	TGTGCCAGCAGGAATCACCTAGCGTCTGGCTCCTACAATGAGCAGTTCTTC
NA	TRBJ2-7	TRBV14	NA	CASSPNYYEQYF	TGTGCCAGCAGCCCGAACTACTACGAGCAGTACTTC
NA	TRBJ2-5	TRBV7-6	NA	CASSSRGSGQETQYF	TGTGCCAGCAGCTCCCGCGGGTCGGGTCAAGAGACCCAGTACTTC
NA	TRBJ2-3	TRBV7-9	NA	CASSRGGAGNTQYF	TGTGCCAGCAGTAGAGGGGGGGCCGGAAATACGCAGTATTTT
TRBD1	TRBJ2-5	TRBV5-1	NA	CASSLAGTGGGETQYF	TGCGCCAGCAGCTTGGCTGGGACAGGGGGCGGGGAGACCCAGTACTTC
TRBD2	TRBJ2-1	TRBV10-3	NA	CAISEPTSGGNNEQFF	TGTGCCATCAGTGAGCCTACTAGCGGGGGGAACAATGAGCAGTTCTTC
NA	TRBJ2-7	TRBV7-2	few	CASSSATGVYEQYF	TGTGCCAGCAGTTCAGCTACAGGAGTCTACGAGCAGTACTTC
TRBD2	TRBJ2-7	TRBV4-2	medium-sized	CASSVLAGIYEQYF	TGTGCCAGCAGCGTCCTAGCGGGTATTTACGAGCAGTACTTC
NA	TRBJ2-2	TRBV5-1	NA	CASKAGTSNTGELFF	TGCGCCAGCAAAGCCGGGACATCGAACACCGGGGAGCTGTTTTTT
TRBD2	TRBJ2-1	TRBV5-6	NA	CASSRVSGRINEQFF	TGTGCCAGCAGCAGAGTTAGCGGGAGGATCAATGAGCAGTTCTTC
TRBD1	TRBJ1-2	TRBV2	NA	CASSMFTGAGYGYTF	TGTGCCAGCAGTATGTTTACAGGGGCCGGCTATGGCTACACCTTC
NA	TRBJ1-1	TRBV19	once	CASSIGGAGEAFF	TGTGCCAGTAGTATCGGAGGGGCCGGTGAAGCTTTCTTT
NA	TRBJ1-1	TRBV9	few	CASSVGPNTEAFF	TGTGCCAGCAGCGTAGGGCCGAACACTGAAGCTTTCTTT
NA	TRBJ1-6	TRBV7-2	once	CASSLGANNSPLHF	TGTGCCAGCAGCTTAGGGGCTAATAATTCACCCCTCCACTTT
NA	TRBJ1-1	TRBV7-9	NA	CARSQAQGEAFF	TGTGCCAGGTCGCAAGCACAGGGTGAAGCTTTCTTT
NA	TRBJ2-7	TRBV5-1	NA	CASSRGVTYEQYF	TGCGCCAGCAGCAGAGGAGTCACCTACGAGCAGTACTTC
TRBD1	TRBJ1-1	TRBV7-9	NA	CASSLDRGTTEAFF	TGTGCCAGCAGCTTAGACAGGGGGACCACTGAAGCTTTCTTT
TRBD1	TRBJ2-4	TRBV6-1	NA	CASSELDRGRKNIQYF	TGTGCCAGCAGTGAACTCGACAGGGGGCGCAAAAACATTCAGTACTTC
TRBD1	TRBJ1-1	TRBV25-1	NA	CASSGQGSTEAFF	TGTGCCAGCAGCGGACAGGGGAGCACTGAAGCTTTCTTT
TRBD2	TRBJ2-1	TRBV18	once	CASSPSSGNPNEQFF	TGTGCCAGCTCACCTTCTAGCGGAAACCCCAATGAGCAGTTCTTC